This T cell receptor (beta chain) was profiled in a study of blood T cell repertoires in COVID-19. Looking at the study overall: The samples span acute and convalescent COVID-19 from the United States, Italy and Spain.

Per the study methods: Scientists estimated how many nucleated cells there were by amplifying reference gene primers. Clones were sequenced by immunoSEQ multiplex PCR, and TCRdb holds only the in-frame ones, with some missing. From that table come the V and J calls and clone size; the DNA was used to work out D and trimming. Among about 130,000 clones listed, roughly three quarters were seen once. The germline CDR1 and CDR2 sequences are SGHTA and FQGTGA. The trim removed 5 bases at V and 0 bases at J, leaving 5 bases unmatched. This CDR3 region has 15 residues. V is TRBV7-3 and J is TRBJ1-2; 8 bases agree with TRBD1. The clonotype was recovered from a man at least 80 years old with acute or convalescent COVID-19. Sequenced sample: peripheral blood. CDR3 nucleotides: TGTGCCAGCAGCCTTACAGGGGGGGCTAACTATGGCTACACCTTC. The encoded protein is CASSLTGGANYGYTF. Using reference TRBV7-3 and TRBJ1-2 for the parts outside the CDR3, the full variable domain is GAGVSQTPSNKVTEKGKYVELRCDPISGHTALYWYRQSLGQGPEFLIYFQGTGAADDSGLPNDRFFAVRPEGSVSTLKIQRTERGDSAVYLCASSLTGGANYGYTFGSGTRLTVV.